Presented here are 22 T cell receptor beta chains from one specimen sequenced in a study of blood T cell repertoires in COVID-19. Data came from immunoSEQ multiplex PCR; TCRdb stores just in-frame clones and leaves some out. Of about 160,000 clones listed, 83% were seen once; the top ten hold around 3.6%. Sample: PBMCs or T cells enriched from blood (not recorded which). The source of these receptors is a woman between 45 and 60 years old in a cohort exposed to, infected with or recovered from COVID-19 (not recorded which).

A single count supports this clone. The chain couples TRBV18 to TRBJ2-5, with TRBD1 matching 8 bases. The CDR3 has 14 residues. Per the germline V gene, CDR1 is KGHSH and CDR2 is LQKENI. The V and J ends lost 3 bases and 3 bases, in that order; junction bases with no gene match: 3. Written as DNA, the CDR3 is TGTGCCAGCTCACCGACAGGGGTCGAAGAGACCCAGTACTTC. This encodes CASSPTGVEETQYF.

J is TRBJ1-3 and V is TRBV11-2; the D is unclear. Germline V gives CDR1 SGHAT, CDR2 FQNNGV. Trimming removed 3 bases at V and 2 bases at J, with 14 bases between. The CDR3 loop spans 16 amino acids. The CDR3 reads CASSFSRLAAGNTIYF. The DNA of the CDR3 is TGTGCCAGCAGCTTTAGCCGGTTAGCAGCTGGAAACACCATATATTTT.

The J gene is TRBJ2-5, the V gene TRBV5-6, with D perhaps matching TRBD2 (5 bases). The CDR3 is made up of 15 amino acids. Germline values: CDR1 SGHDT, CDR2 YYEEEE. V lost 3 bases and J 2 bases, leaving 14 bases between the germline ends. As DNA, the CDR3 is TGTGCCAGCAGCTCCGCACTAGGAAATCAAGAGACCCAGTACTTC. It encodes CASSSALGNQETQYF.

J is TRBJ2-5 and V is TRBV3-1 (or the pseudogene TRBV3-2), with D tentatively TRBD1 (6 bases). The germline CDR1 and CDR2 sequences are LGHDT and YNNKEL (reference sequence). V gave up 6 bases and J gave up 2 bases, with 13 bases separating them. The CDR3 contains 14 residues. This CDR3 reads CASRPRDRQETQYF. CDR3 in DNA: TGTGCCAGCAGACCTCGCGACAGGCAAGAGACCCAGTACTTC.

The chain has TRBV19 and TRBJ2-7, with D maybe TRBD1 (6 bases). CDR1 LNHDA and CDR2 SQIVND come from the germline V gene (reference sequence). This CDR3 is built from 13 residues. Trimming took 10 bases from V and 2 from J, leaving 15 bases between them. The CDR3 sequence: CAINRAVTYEQYF. The CDR3 DNA is TGTGCCATAAACAGGGCCGTAACCTACGAGCAGTACTTC.

The rearrangement links TRBV5-6 to TRBJ1-4, with a tentative D call TRBD1 (5 bases). CDR1 and CDR2 from the germline V gene are SGHDT and YYEEEE. V dropped 1 base and J dropped 6 bases, with 13 bases sitting between them. The CDR3 has 15 amino acids. The CDR3 sequence is CASSLTGHRDEKLFF. Here the CDR3 DNA reads TGTGCCAGCAGCTTGACAGGACACCGGGATGAAAAACTGTTTTTT.

The J gene is TRBJ1-2, the V gene TRBV25-1, with D possibly TRBD1 on 5 matching bases. CDR1 and CDR2 (germline): MGHDK, SYGVNS. The CDR3 runs to 14 residues. Trimming removed 1 base from V and 4 bases from J, with 10 bases in between. CDR3 loop: CASSESGGPYGYTF. The CDR3 DNA follows: TGTGCCAGCAGTGAATCCGGGGGTCCCTATGGCTACACCTTC.

This chain links TRBV28 with TRBJ1-3; weak D call: TRBD1 (5 bases). Germline-derived CDR1 and CDR2 are MDHEN and SYDVKM. V lost 7 bases, J lost 0 bases, and 13 bases lay in between. The CDR3 has 15 residues. The CDR3: CASNTGTNSGNTIYF. In nucleotides, the CDR3 is TGTGCCAGCAACACAGGAACAAACTCTGGAAACACCATATATTTT.

The chain carries TRBV5-4 and TRBJ2-1; 11 nucleotides line up with TRBD2. After removal of 4 bases from V and 5 bases from J, the junction contained 5 bases not matched to a gene. This CDR3 region has 15 residues. CDR1 SGHNT and CDR2 YYREEE come from the germline V gene (reference sequence). The CDR3 region has the DNA TGTGCCAGCAGCCCAGGGACTAGCGGTCACAATGAGCAGTTCTTC. It translates to CASSPGTSGHNEQFF.

The chain's CDR3 is CASSLDQGVDSPLHF. In DNA, the CDR3 is TGTGCCAGCAGCTTAGATCAGGGTGTTGATTCACCCCTCCACTTT. The chain links TRBV7-9 to TRBJ1-6; D perhaps matches TRBD1 (5 bases). The ends were cut back, 1 base at V and 8 bases at J, with 12 bases in the middle. CDR3 length: 15 amino acids. CDR1 and CDR2 from the germline V gene are SEHNR and FQNEAQ (reference sequence).

The CDR3 region is CASSFQTGTNTGELFF. The CDR3 nucleotides are TGTGCCAGTAGTTTCCAGACAGGGACGAACACCGGGGAGCTGTTTTTT. This chain joins TRBV19 and TRBJ2-2; TRBD1 agrees at 7 bases. V shed 5 bases and J 0 bases; nucleotides not matched to a gene: 6. Germline lookup yields CDR1 LNHDA and CDR2 SQIVND (reference sequence). This CDR3 has 16 amino acids.

The chain employs TRBV5-4 and TRBJ1-6; 7 bases fit TRBD1. After removal of 4 bases from V and 6 bases from J, the junction contained 7 bases not matched to a gene. The CDR3 runs to 15 residues. Per germline, CDR1 SGHNT and CDR2 YYREEE (reference sequence). Here the CDR3 DNA reads TGTGCCAGCAGCACCGACAGGGAAGCTAATTCACCCCTCCACTTT. Translating it yields CASSTDREANSPLHF.

The chain links TRBV5-6 to TRBJ1-2; 7 bases agree with TRBD1. CDR1 is SGHDT, CDR2 YYEEEE, per germline. V lost 3 bases to trimming and J lost 6 bases; unmatched junction nucleotides: 8. The CDR3 spans 14 residues. This chain's CDR3 is CASSWLTGTNGYTF. The CDR3 nucleotides read TGTGCCAGCAGCTGGTTGACAGGGACGAATGGCTACACCTTC.

The chain employs TRBV28 and TRBJ2-7, with a possible D match to TRBD1 (6 bases). Per germline, CDR1 MDHEN and CDR2 SYDVKM. CDR3 length equals 13 residues. V lost 8 bases, J lost 6 bases, and 17 bases lay in between. The CDR3 sequence is CASQTGPRGEQYF. CDR3 DNA: TGTGCCAGCCAGACAGGACCACGGGGCGAGCAGTACTTC.

CDR3 nucleotides: TGTGCCAGCAGCTTGGGGGGCGGGGGCACTGAAGCTTTCTTT. This codes for CASSLGGGGTEAFF. This chain links TRBV5-4 with TRBJ1-1; tentative D call: TRBD1 (5 bases). The CDR3 totals 14 residues. V gave up 0 bases and J gave up 4 bases, with 10 bases separating them. Germline V lookup: CDR1 SGHNT, CDR2 YYREEE (reference sequence).

The genes are TRBV6-5 and TRBJ1-1; 8 nucleotides agree with TRBD1. From germline, CDR1 is MNHEY and CDR2 SVGAGI. The junction had 7 bases not matched to a gene; V was cut back by 0 bases and J by 4 bases. CDR3 length: 16 residues. CDR3 DNA sequence: TGTGCCAGCAGTTACTCCCCAGGGGGCGAGGGCACTGAAGCTTTCTTT. Its protein is CASSYSPGGEGTEAFF.

The chain recombines TRBV5-6 with TRBJ1-2; 9 bases are shared with TRBD1. V shed 4 bases and J 7 bases; nucleotides not matched to a gene: 5. Germline values: CDR1 SGHDT, CDR2 YYEEEE. CDR3 size: 13 residues. CDR3 protein: CASSNRDRAGYTF. The DNA for the CDR3 is TGTGCCAGCAGCAACCGGGACAGGGCTGGCTACACCTTC.

The chain couples TRBV27 to TRBJ2-7, with 7 bases that match TRBD2. The length of the CDR3 is 14 residues. The germline gives CDR1 MNHEY, CDR2 SMNVEV (reference sequence). The V and J ends lost 6 bases and 5 bases, in that order; junction bases with no gene match: 10. CDR3 sequence reads: CASSLRWGGDEQYF. The CDR3 bases are TGTGCCAGCAGCCTCCGGTGGGGGGGGGACGAGCAGTACTTC.

V is TRBV4-1 and J is TRBJ1-1; D is possibly TRBD1 (6 bases). The CDR3 consists of 14 residues. Trimming took 0 bases from V and 5 from J, leaving 10 bases between them. Germline values: CDR1 MGHRA, CDR2 YSYEKL. The CDR3 loop is CASSQEGGVTEAFF. Here the CDR3 DNA reads TGCGCCAGCAGCCAAGAAGGGGGTGTGACTGAAGCTTTCTTT.

The CDR3 nucleotides are TGTGCCAGCAGAAGGGACAGGAGCTCTGGAAACACCATATATTTT. Protein: CASRRDRSSGNTIYF. The chain recombines TRBV6-5 with TRBJ1-3; 8 positions match TRBD1. This CDR3 spans 15 amino acids. Losses at the gene ends were 6 bases for V and 0 bases for J; bases not matched to a gene: 4. CDR1 is MNHEY and CDR2 is SVGAGI in the germline V gene.

Turning to this clone: The same CDR3 arises from other DNA sequences in this sample as well. This chain links TRBV28 with TRBJ1-1; D is uncertain. The V and J ends lost 6 bases and 1 base respectively, with 3 bases between them. The CDR3 spans 11 residues. The V gene's germline CDR1 is MDHEN and CDR2 SYDVKM. In DNA form, the CDR3 reads TGTGCCAGCAGCTCGAACACTGAAGCTTTCTTT. Its protein is CASSSNTEAFF.

Only one count was recorded for this clone. The J gene is TRBJ1-2, the V gene TRBV14; 7 nucleotides agree with TRBD1. The CDR3 sequence is 13 residues long. J lost 6 bases, V lost 2 bases, and 3 bases had no gene match. The V gene's germline CDR1 is SGHDN and CDR2 FVKESK. CDR3 amino acids: CASSQHRGDGYTF. Here the CDR3 DNA reads TGTGCCAGCAGCCAACACAGGGGAGATGGCTACACCTTC.